The clone carrying this T cell receptor (beta chain) came up many times. This entry is derived from a study of T-cell reconstitution after alpha-beta-depleted transplantation in children. The CDR3 totals 12 residues. Trimming took 6 bases from V and 4 from J, leaving 13 bases between them. The germline V gene has CDR1 DFQATT and CDR2 SNEGSKA (reference sequence). Unique molecular identifiers tagged the TCRbeta library. TCRdb reprocessed the PCR reads via MiXCR and lists one record per CDR3 protein. The profile covers some 200,000 distinct CDR3 sequences, with over 5.5% appearing a single time and approximately 2.9% taken by the ten largest.

The TCR originated in a human donor who donated a stem cell graft to a child with Wiskott-Aldrich syndrome. This material consisted of PBMCs from the stem cell graft donor, taken from the stem cell graft. The rearrangement uses TRBV20-1 and TRBJ2-7; D gene uncertain. The CDR3 coding sequence is TGCAGTGCCTTCAAGACCGATTACGAGCAGTACTTC. Protein: CSAFKTDYEQYF.